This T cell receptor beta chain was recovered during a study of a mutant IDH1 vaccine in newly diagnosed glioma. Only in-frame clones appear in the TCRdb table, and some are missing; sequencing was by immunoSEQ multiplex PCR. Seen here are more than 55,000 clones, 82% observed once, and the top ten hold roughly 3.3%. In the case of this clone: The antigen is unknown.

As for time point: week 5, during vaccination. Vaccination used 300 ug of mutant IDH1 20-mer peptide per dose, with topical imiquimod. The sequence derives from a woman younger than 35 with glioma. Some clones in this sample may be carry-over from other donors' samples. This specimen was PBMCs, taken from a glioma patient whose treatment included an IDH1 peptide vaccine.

The CDR3 DNA follows: TGCGCCAGCAGCACTGGACTAGCGGGAGGGGGGGGCACAGATACGCAGTATTTT. This encodes CASSTGLAGGGGTDTQYF. The rearrangement links TRBV5-1 to TRBJ2-3; 15 bases agree with TRBD2. CDR1 and CDR2 from the germline V gene are SGHRS and YFSETQ. This CDR3 is 18 amino acids long. The ends lost 4 bases at V and 1 base at J; junction bases unmatched: 7.